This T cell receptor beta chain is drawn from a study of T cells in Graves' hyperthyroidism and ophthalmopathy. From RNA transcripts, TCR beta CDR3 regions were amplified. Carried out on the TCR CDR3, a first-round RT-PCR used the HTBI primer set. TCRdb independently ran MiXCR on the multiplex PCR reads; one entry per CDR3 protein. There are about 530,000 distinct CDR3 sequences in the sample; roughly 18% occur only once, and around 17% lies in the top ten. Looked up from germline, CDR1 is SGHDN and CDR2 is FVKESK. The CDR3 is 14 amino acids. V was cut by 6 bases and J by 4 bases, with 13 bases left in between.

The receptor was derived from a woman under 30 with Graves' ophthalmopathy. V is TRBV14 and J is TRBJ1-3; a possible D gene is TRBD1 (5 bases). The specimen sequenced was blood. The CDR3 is CASRSSGLGNTIYF. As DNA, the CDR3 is TGTGCCAGCAGGTCTTCGGGGCTCGGAAACACCATATATTTT. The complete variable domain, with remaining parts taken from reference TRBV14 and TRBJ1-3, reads EAGVTQFPSHSVIEKGQTVTLRCDPISGHDNLYWYRRVMGKEIKFLLHFVKESKQDESGMPNNRFLAERTGGTYSTLKVQPAELEDSGVYFCASRSSGLGNTIYFGEGSWLTVV.